This entry describes one T cell receptor beta chain. The antigen it recognizes is unknown. The read ends 3 residues before the CDR3 terminus; that terminus is restored from the germline J gene. Every participant had a single incident cervical HPV16 infection, and prevalent HPV16 infections were excluded. Cervical HPV DNA was detected by MY09/MY11 PCR, and genotyping was performed by dot-blot hybridization. Fifteen mL of heparinized blood were centrifuged, and the buffy coat was aliquoted, frozen at -30°C, then stored at -80°C. QIAGEN kits were used to extract genomic DNA from buffy coat specimens. The CDR3 goes from the cysteine to the phenylalanine over 16 residues. Only the CDR3 bases that were read are kept: 39 of them, in frame from base 1. For this chain, trimming is 4 bases at the V end and 5 bases at the J end, and the number of junction bases without a gene match is 10. The germline V gene sets CDR1 to SGHRS and CDR2 to YFSETQ.

This entry comes from a study of T cells in women clearing cervical HPV infection (dated 2018 in TCRdb). For the study in its entirety: The cases were around 23 women with histologically confirmed HPV16-related CIN3 or worse, and 2 of those women had invasive cancers. Five blinded duplicates per group were added as quality controls, giving about 60 samples: 50 participants and about ten replicates. Cases had a median age of almost 35 years compared with 38 for controls, and baseline characteristics showed no significant differences between the groups. Cases and controls were matched on year of sample collection and on age within five years. HLA typing was available for only a few women, so HLA type could not be excluded as a confounder. For cases, a median interval of nearly 150 days, with an interquartile range of 90 to 200 days, was observed between lesion detection and blood sampling. An exploratory proof-of-principle case-control study, nested within the Guanacaste HPV Natural History Study in Costa Rica, was conducted to compare TCR repertoires across cervical HPV16 outcomes. The parent cohort enrolled 10,000 or so women aged 18 or older in Guanacaste, Costa Rica, during about 1992 to 1994 and followed them for approximately 7 years. Blood from cases was collected at the visit at which the lesion was first identified, whereas blood from controls was collected once infection was no longer detected. The controls were around 26 women whose single incident HPV16 infection cleared within 12 months with no development of precancer or cancer.

TCR beta CDR3 regions were amplified by multiplex PCR from an average of about 1,100 ng genomic DNA per sample using the immunoSEQ assay. To correct primer bias, the assay used a complete synthetic TCR repertoire to set an amplification baseline. The amplicons were sequenced using the Illumina platform. As for how the authors treated the data: Sequence errors were corrected by clustering with frequency ratios and a modified nearest-neighbor algorithm, and the sequences were then analyzed in the immunoSEQ Analyzer using IMGT gene definitions. At each rarefaction depth, TCR richness and evenness were averaged over 20 rarefaction repeats, and samples with fewer sequences than the depth were excluded. Wilcoxon rank sum tests with FDR correction were used to compare V, D and J gene relative abundances between the groups. Blinded duplicates gave an intraclass correlation of under 97% for TCR richness and an average of about 74% across 70 or so gene segments. TCRdb obtained this table from immuneACCESS and retained in-frame rearrangements with V and J assigned. These tables miss some clones; where compared with another copy, unresolved V genes account for less than half of the shortfall, and the remainder is unexplained. V and J calls and clone size are copied from that table; D and trimming were computed from the DNA. The data table for this sample lists 36,000 or so clones. Together, the top ten hold roughly 3.7% of the sample.

The paper as a whole reports these results and caveats: Across sequencing depths, CIN3+ cases showed significantly higher TCR repertoire richness than controls, but evenness did not differ between the groups. The cross-sectional design could not show whether the associations came before the infection or were a result of it, and neither effector/memory subsets nor HPV-specific T cells were isolated. Random forest classifiers that combined richness and V gene abundances separated cases from controls with an estimated AUC of around 0.8. Because the number of T cells in each sample was unknown, differences in richness could reflect differing T-cell content rather than repertoire biology. TRBV6-7 relative abundance was lower in cases than in controls (around 0.11% versus 0.15%; Bonferroni P = 0.0008).

This receptor was taken from a woman between 18 and 69 years old with a cervical HPV16 infection that either progressed to CIN3+ or cleared (not recorded which). Recombination connected TRBV5-1 to TRBJ2-5, with 11 bases matching TRBD2. The sample consisted of blood buffy coat. The CDR3 bases that were read are TGCGCCAGCAGCCGTGAAACTAGCGGGGGTTGGGAGACC. This gives the protein CASSRETSGGWET. The CDR3 reads in full as CASSRETSGGWETQYF.